Detailed here is one T cell receptor beta chain. The data were taken from a study of T cells in narcolepsy. Trimming took off 0 bases at V and 2 bases at J, with 14 bases between the two ends. Germline V gives CDR1 MGHRA, CDR2 YSYEKL. This CDR3 is 18 amino acids long. The table came from immunoSEQ multiplex PCR; TCRdb's copy has only in-frame clones and leaves some out. Among over 10,000 clones listed, around nine tenths were seen once. Sequencing was carried out using CD45RA- memory CD4+ T cells from PBMCs. This TCR was recovered from a human donor with narcolepsy. V and J are TRBV4-1 and TRBJ2-6; D possibly corresponds to TRBD2 (5 bases). CDR3 sequence (DNA): TGCGCCAGCAGCCAAGATAGACGGACTCCCACTGGGGCCAACGTCCTGACTTTC. It yields the protein CASSQDRRTPTGANVLTF.